The sequence of this TCR beta chain was determined in a study of CD8 T cells in Susac syndrome. CDR3 size: 17 residues. Deletions cut 1 base from V and 6 bases from J, with 19 bases between. Germline V lookup: CDR1 KGHSH, CDR2 LQKENI. TCR beta sequencing covered blood CD8+ and CD4+ T cells. Healthy donors were controls matched for age and sex. Negative isolation yielded CD4+ and CD8+ T cells, and FACS enriched TEMRA cells. RNA in amounts of about 0.5 to 1 ug was reverse transcribed with random hexamers. By means of immunoSEQ multiplex PCR, TCR beta CDR3 spanning 54 Vbeta and 13 Jbeta underwent amplification. TCRdb re-derived calls from the immunoSEQ multiplex PCR reads in MiXCR, one entry per CDR3 protein. The repertoire includes fewer than 250,000 distinct CDR3 sequences, over 85% of them detected once, and around 0.096% sits in the top ten.

The material sequenced was CD4+ T cells from PBMCs. The chain couples TRBV18 to TRBJ2-1, with D perhaps matching TRBD1 (5 bases). This sequence was found in a human donor in good health. The CDR3 protein is CASSPQRGQSLVNEQFF. Here the CDR3 DNA reads TGTGCCAGCTCACCACAAAGGGGTCAAAGCCTCGTCAATGAGCAGTTCTTC.